This T cell receptor (beta chain) was found in a study of blood T cell repertoires in COVID-19. Measured with immunoSEQ multiplex PCR; TCRdb has only the in-frame clones, and not every one. The sample yields 150,000 to 200,000 clones, roughly 90% seen once. Germline V CDR1 and CDR2: SGHKS, YYEKEE (reference sequence). This CDR3 is 14 amino acids long. J was trimmed by 7 bases and V by 7 bases; bases with no gene match: 9. This chain links TRBV5-5 with TRBJ2-1; 9 nucleotides agree with TRBD1. Sample: peripheral blood. This sequence was found in a man aged 55 to 70 with acute or convalescent COVID-19. CDR3 protein: CASGGQGLQNEQFF. CDR3 nucleotide sequence: TGTGCCAGCGGGGGACAGGGACTACAAAATGAGCAGTTCTTC.